This T cell receptor beta chain was captured by sequencing in a study of T cells of healthy individuals. The CDR3 is made up of 15 amino acids. Trimming shortened V by 1 base and J by 3 bases, and 13 bases separated the two germline ends. Germline assignment: CDR1 MNHEY and CDR2 SMNVEV (reference sequence). Each CDR3 protein gets one entry after TCRdb re-called the 5' RACE reads with MiXCR. The table includes tens of thousands of distinct CDR3 sequences, roughly 14% detected once. The V gene is TRBV27, the J gene TRBJ2-7; D could derive from TRBD1 or TRBD2 (6 bases each). This TCR was sampled from a human donor in good health. The CDR3 nucleotides are TGTGCCAGCAGTTTATTGTCCGGGGGCGGCTACGAGCAGTACTTC. This gives the protein CASSLLSGGGYEQYF.